These 14 T cell receptor beta chains came from one sample sequenced in a study of T cell responses to AZD1222 COVID-19 vaccine. TCRdb keeps only in-frame clones here, not all; method: immunoSEQ multiplex PCR. The table shows 44,000 or so clones, with 83% occurring only once. This specimen consisted of peripheral blood, obtained on day 0 of AZD1222 vaccination. These receptors all come from an adult in good health.

V is TRBV28 and J is TRBJ2-2; D unresolved. Germline CDR1 reads MDHEN; CDR2 reads SYDVKM. The CDR3 loop spans 13 amino acids. Trimming took 5 bases from V and 7 from J, leaving 11 bases between them. The CDR3 is CASSPSLIGELFF. The CDR3 DNA follows: TGTGCCAGCAGTCCTTCCCTAATCGGGGAGCTGTTTTTT.

The chain combines TRBV6-5 with TRBJ1-1; possibly TRBD1 for D (5 bases). V lost 5 bases to trimming and J lost 0 bases, with 10 bases between them. CDR1 MNHEY and CDR2 SVGAGI come from the germline V gene. The CDR3 runs to 14 residues. The CDR3 DNA reads as TGTGCCAGCAGTCTCGGGGGTATGAACACTGAAGCTTTCTTT. This translates into CASSLGGMNTEAFF.

The V gene is TRBV28, the J gene TRBJ1-3; D uncertain. This CDR3 has 12 amino acids. Germline lookup yields CDR1 MDHEN and CDR2 SYDVKM. V was clipped by 2 bases and J by 9 bases, with 8 bases between them. The CDR3 nucleotides are TGTGCCAGCAGTTTAGGGTCGGGCACCATATATTTT. It specifies CASSLGSGTIYF.

The chain couples TRBV5-4 to TRBJ2-4, with 13 nucleotides matching TRBD2. There are 17 residues in the CDR3. The V gene's germline CDR1 is SGHNT and CDR2 YYREEE (reference sequence). The V gene end was trimmed by 4 bases and the J gene end by 2 bases; junction bases not matched to a gene: 6. CDR3 loop: CASSPRLAGGSKNIQYF. CDR3 in DNA: TGTGCCAGCAGCCCCCGACTAGCGGGAGGATCCAAAAACATTCAGTACTTC.

The count of this clone is one. The rearrangement joins TRBV5-1 to TRBJ1-1; D gene uncertain. The germline CDR1 and CDR2 sequences are SGHRS and YFSETQ. The germline V and J ends were trimmed by 0 bases and 7 bases, with 10 bases remaining between them. The CDR3 covers 13 residues. The CDR3 DNA sequence: TGCGCCAGCAGCTTGGCGGGCAGCAGTGAAGCTTTCTTT. Protein: CASSLAGSSEAFF.

As for this clone: One end of the junction does not line up with germline, which may come from a read error. V and J are TRBV19 and TRBJ1-6, with D maybe TRBD1 (5 bases). The CDR3 is 15 residues long. Germline CDR1 and CDR2: LNHDA and SQIVND (reference sequence). CDR3 residues: CASSIGDAYNSPLHF. The CDR3 coding sequence is TGTGCCAGTAGTATAGGGGACGCCTACAATTCACCCCTCCACTTT.

The chain links TRBV2 to TRBJ2-7, with 9 bases that match TRBD2. Per germline, CDR1 SNHLY and CDR2 FYNNEI. V was pared by 6 bases and J by 2 bases, with 8 bases of the junction left unmatched. This CDR3 spans 15 amino acids. The CDR3 spells CASRVERGETYEQYF. The DNA for the CDR3 is TGTGCCAGCAGGGTCGAGCGGGGGGAAACCTACGAGCAGTACTTC. The entire variable domain, with the rest obtained from reference TRBV2 and TRBJ2-7, is as follows: EPEVTQTPSHQVTQMGQEVILRCVPISNHLYFYWYRQILGQKVEFLVSFYNNEISEKSEIFDDQFSVERPDGSNFTLKIRSTKLEDSAMYFCASRVERGETYEQYFGPGTRLTVT.

V gene TRBV28 combines with J gene TRBJ1-4; 9 bases are a match to TRBD1. This CDR3 is 15 amino acids long. Germline CDR1 and CDR2: MDHEN and SYDVKM. After removal of 2 bases from V and 5 bases from J, the junction contained 3 bases not matched to a gene. CDR3 sequence reads: CASSLAGQGNEKLFF. Here the CDR3 DNA reads TGTGCCAGCAGTTTAGCGGGACAGGGCAATGAAAAACTGTTTTTT.

The sample holds one count of this clone. The chain links TRBV11-1 to TRBJ1-1; D not certain. Germline V gives CDR1 SGHAT, CDR2 FQDESV (reference sequence). This CDR3 contains 13 residues. The V end lost 3 bases, the J end lost 6 bases, and 11 bases lay between the germline ends. The CDR3 DNA is TGTGCCAGCAGCTTCAGCGAGGACGCTGAAGCTTTCTTT. Encoded protein: CASSFSEDAEAFF.

In regard to this clone: A single base separates this from a much larger clone, so it may be a read error. This chain joins TRBV10-3 and TRBJ2-7; D may be TRBD2 (6 bases). This CDR3 region has 15 residues. CDR1 and CDR2 from the germline V gene are ENHRY and SYGVKD. Trimming pared 1 base from V and 0 bases from J, leaving 10 bases between. The CDR3 bases are TGTGCCATCAGTGAGTGGCTAGCGAACTCCTACGAGCAGTACTTC. This codes for CAISEWLANSYEQYF.

The genes are TRBV6-5 and TRBJ2-3; D could derive from TRBD1 or TRBD2 (5 bases each). V was pared by 0 bases and J by 4 bases, with 11 bases between. CDR3 size: 15 residues. Germline CDR1 and CDR2: MNHEY and SVGAGI. CDR3 in DNA: TGTGCCAGCAGTTACTCGACTCAGGGACCAGATACGCAGTATTTT. The encoded protein is CASSYSTQGPDTQYF.

This clone appeared a few times. The chain has TRBV6-4 and TRBJ1-1; D is uncertain. Germline CDR1 is MRHNA and CDR2 is SNTAGT. The CDR3 runs 16 residues. Trimming took 2 bases from V and 3 from J, leaving 16 bases between them. The CDR3 coding sequence is TGTGCCAGCAGTGACCAGACACGGGATCCTTACACTGAAGCTTTCTTT. This codes for CASSDQTRDPYTEAFF.

This chain connects TRBV6-5 to TRBJ2-7; a weak D match, TRBD2 (5 bases). The germline V gene encodes CDR1 MNHEY and CDR2 SVGAGI. There are 14 residues in the CDR3. The ends were cut back, 0 bases at V and 7 bases at J, with 13 bases in the middle. In nucleotides, the CDR3 is TGTGCCAGCAGTTACTCGGAGGACGAGGGAGAGCAGTACTTC. Its protein is CASSYSEDEGEQYF.

The chain joins TRBV20-1 to TRBJ2-7; D possibly corresponds to TRBD2 (6 bases). CDR1 DFQATT and CDR2 SNEGSKA come from the germline V gene (reference sequence). There are 11 residues in the CDR3. The germline V and J ends were trimmed by 4 bases and 6 bases, with 10 bases remaining between them. The CDR3 region is CSATQGGEQYF. Written as DNA, the CDR3 is TGCAGTGCTACCCAGGGAGGCGAGCAGTACTTC.